This paragraph covers one T cell receptor beta chain sequence. Its antigen is unknown. CD4+ cells of the naive, central memory, regulatory and stem cell-like memory types were sorted via CD45RO/CCR7/CD25/CD127/CD95/CD27. Sequencing targeted expressed TCRB transcripts, as all isolated RNA had been reverse transcribed. This table comes from immunoSEQ multiplex PCR, and its TCRdb copy is limited to in-frame clones, with some not included. The profile covers some 250,000 clones, with 11% appearing a single time and around 0.018% taken by the ten largest. The V end was cut by 5 bases, the J end by 6 bases, with 13 bases between. This CDR3 region has 13 residues. The germline gives CDR1 SGHAT, CDR2 FQNNGV. This sample was taken from a study of beta chain features in type 1 diabetes. Overall study: Cell yields, age and gender were similar between patients and healthy donors.

Notes on the study in general: Shortening of TCRB CDR3s, moderate but significant, appeared in all four CD4+ subsets of Type 1 diabetes patients. Relative to healthy donors, patients appeared to have naive, central memory and Treg TCRB repertoires that were more similar.

The sample comprised naive CD4+ T cells from blood. The receptor's source is a young man with type 1 diabetes. The chain uses TRBV11-2 and TRBJ2-5; unclear D gene. Here the CDR3 reads CASSQGSRKTQYF. As DNA, the CDR3 is TGTGCCAGCAGCCAAGGCTCGCGGAAGACCCAGTACTTC.